The rows below give T cell receptor beta chains drawn from one sample of a study of T cells in tuberculosis. Some clones are missing from TCRdb's copy, which holds only in-frame ones; the method was immunoSEQ multiplex PCR. This sample yields about 36,000 clones, of which about 94% are seen a single time; roughly 6.4% belongs to the top ten. Sequencing was done on a sample of PBMCs. These receptor sequences come from a donor between 10 and 35 years old with latent tuberculosis or without tuberculosis infection. CDR3s include the opening cysteine and the closing phenylalanine or tryptophan. The D gene is left open where the match is weak. Size is stated for part of the rows, as once, few or many counts, or as a class when the clone is expanded.

TRBD1 | 15 | NA | TRBJ1-4 | TRBV19 | TGTGCCAGTAGTATCGGACAGGGGCCTAATGAAAAACTGTTTTTT | CASSIGQGPNEKLFF
NA | 15 | NA | TRBJ2-2 | TRBV5-1 | TGCGCCAGCAGCTTGGAGGCGGCGAACACCGGGGAGCTGTTTTTT | CASSLEAANTGELFF
NA | 13 | once | TRBJ2-2 | TRBV29-1 | TGCAGCGTGAGCCAGGTGGGCACCGGGGAGCTGTTTTTT | CSVSQVGTGELFF
TRBD1 | 15 | NA | TRBJ1-2 | TRBV4-1 | TGCGCCAGCAGCCAGAGACAGGGTGCTAACTATGGCTACACCTTC | CASSQRQGANYGYTF
NA | 14 | NA | TRBJ2-7 | TRBV19 | TGTGCCAGTAGTATTGCTCAGAACTCCTACGAGCAGTACTTC | CASSIAQNSYEQYF
TRBD1 | 20 | NA | TRBJ1-2 | TRBV27 | TGTGCCAGCAGTCTCGGCGCGGGACAGGGGGAGGGTTTGGGTTGGTATAGCTACACCTTC | CASSLGAGQGEGLGWYSYTF
NA | 17 | NA | TRBJ1-3 | TRBV2 | TGTGCCAGCAGTGAAGCGCTGGGAAGGCCGCCCGGGGACACCATATATTTT | CASSEALGRPPGDTIYF
TRBD2 | 16 | NA | TRBJ2-3 | TRBV2 | TGTGCCAGCAGTGGTATACGGGGGGGCGTAACAGATACGCAGTATTTT | CASSGIRGGVTDTQYF
TRBD1 | 16 | once | TRBJ2-1 | TRBV27 | TGTGCCAGCAGTTCTACTCCGGGACAGGCTAACAATGAGCAGTTCTTC | CASSSTPGQANNEQFF
TRBD1 | 12 | NA | TRBJ1-2 | TRBV6-5 | TGTGCCAGCAGTTCCAGGGGGGATGGCTACACCTTC | CASSSRGDGYTF
NA | 16 | NA | TRBJ2-1 | TRBV6-1 | TGTGCCAGCAGTGAAATTCGACAGGCTCCCTACAATGAGCAGTTCTTC | CASSEIRQAPYNEQFF
NA | 14 | NA | TRBJ1-2 | TRBV27 | TGTGCCAGCAGTTTAGAGTGGGGAGACTATGGCTACACCTTC | CASSLEWGDYGYTF
TRBD1 | 14 | NA | TRBJ1-3 | TRBV7-9 | TGTGCCAGCAGCCCCCCACCTAGGCAGGGGGCCATATATTTT | CASSPPPRQGAIYF
TRBD1 | 17 | NA | TRBJ2-1 | TRBV12-5 | TGTGCTAGTGGTTTGGTAGTCGGGACAGGGGGCCAGAATGAGCAGTTCTTC | CASGLVVGTGGQNEQFF
NA | 13 | NA | TRBJ2-5 | TRBV7-2 | TGTGCCAGCAGCTTAAGCTCGGGAGAGACCCAGTACTTC | CASSLSSGETQYF
NA | 15 | NA | TRBJ1-2 | TRBV14 | TGTGCCAGCAGCCTTGGGCCGTTTCGGGGCTATGGCTACACCTTC | CASSLGPFRGYGYTF
TRBD2 | 13 | NA | TRBJ2-7 | TRBV11-2 | TGTGCCATACGCAGGGAGGGTTTCTACGAGCAGTACTTC | CAIRREGFYEQYF
NA | 14 | NA | TRBJ1-2 | TRBV5-6 | TGTGCCAGCAGCTTGGGGCCAGTTGACTATGGCTACACCTTC | CASSLGPVDYGYTF
NA | 14 | NA | TRBJ2-7 | TRBV5-4 | TGTGCCAGCAGCATACAGGGTTGGGGCTACGAGCAGTACTTC | CASSIQGWGYEQYF
TRBD2 | 18 | NA | TRBJ2-1 | TRBV25-1 | TGTGCCAGCAGTGAATCGGTCGCAGCGGGGGCCTCTGGGAATGAGCAGTTCTTC | CASSESVAAGASGNEQFF
TRBD1 | 16 | NA | TRBJ2-2 | TRBV5-1 | TGCGCCAGCAGCTTACTGTCGGGACAGGGGGCCGGGGAGCTGTTTTTT | CASSLLSGQGAGELFF
NA | 16 | NA | TRBJ1-1 | TRBV7-8 | TGTGCCAGCAGCTTAACCGGGACACACCTTAACACTGAAGCTTTCTTT | CASSLTGTHLNTEAFF
TRBD2 | 16 | NA | TRBJ2-1 | TRBV6-6 | TGTGCCAGCAGTTCCGGGACTAGCGGGGGATTCAATGAGCAGTTCTTC | CASSSGTSGGFNEQFF